This record covers a single T cell receptor beta chain. What it binds is unknown. The CDR3 is 14 amino acids. Trimming cost V 5 bases and J 7 bases; bases outside gene matches: 9. Germline V gene lookup returns CDR1 SGHVS and CDR2 FNYEAQ. The entry originates in a study of shared clonotypes between healthy human individuals. Study-wide background: A couple of women and three men aged 18 to 49 served as donors. General study points: Donor scarcity curtailed the genetic and exposure-history diversity represented herein.

Sorted-subset replicate PCR reactions were performed with approximately 0.2 ug DNA, corresponding to roughly 31,000 T cell genomes. Source study methods: Without quality scores, immunoSEQ junctional reads could not be filtered like full-length reads. Data came from immunoSEQ multiplex PCR; TCRdb stores just in-frame clones and leaves some out. That table gives V, J and clone size, and the DNA gave D and trimming. Of more than 1,200,000 clones in the sample, approximately 98.5% were seen once. The specimen was naive CD4+ T cells sorted from blood. The subset: CD45RA+ positively selected. This TCR came from a man between 25 and 39 years old in good health. The rearrangement links TRBV7-6 to TRBJ2-3; TRBD2 matches 7 bases. The CDR3 sequence is CASSRLAGAYTQYF. DNA for the CDR3: TGTGCCAGCAGCCGTCTGGCGGGAGCATATACGCAGTATTTT.